The 13 T cell receptor beta chains listed next were all sequenced from one sample in a study of blood T cell repertoires in COVID-19. Here immunoSEQ multiplex PCR was the method, and the copy in TCRdb shows in-frame clones only, minus some. The sample has fewer than 350,000 clones; approximately 86% are singletons. The sequenced material came from peripheral blood. The receptor source for this set is a man between 18 and 29 years old with active or convalescent COVID-19.

This chain connects TRBV19 to TRBJ1-2; 8 nucleotides match TRBD1. Unmatched junction bases numbered 9, after V lost 3 bases and J lost 3 bases. CDR3 length: 16 residues. Per the germline V gene, CDR1 is LNHDA and CDR2 is SQIVND (reference sequence). The CDR3 reads CASSMGQAPVYYGYTF. The CDR3 coding sequence is TGTGCCAGTAGTATGGGACAGGCCCCGGTTTACTATGGCTACACCTTC. The full variable domain, completed using reference TRBV19 and TRBJ1-2, is DGGITQSPKYLFRKEGQNVTLSCEQNLNHDAMYWYRQDPGQGLRLIYYSQIVNDFQKGDIAEGYSVSREKKESFPLTVTSAQKNPTAFYLCASSMGQAPVYYGYTFGSGTRLTVV.

The chain has TRBV27 and TRBJ1-2; TRBD1 might be the D (5 bases). V shed 10 bases and J shed 8 bases, with 17 bases lying between them. The CDR3 sequence is 12 residues long. Germline V gives CDR1 MNHEY, CDR2 SMNVEV (reference sequence). The CDR3 spells CATNNGGAGYTF. Written as DNA, the CDR3 is TGTGCCACGAACAACGGCGGGGCCGGCTACACCTTC.

The gene calls are TRBV2 and TRBJ1-1; D remains ambiguous. This CDR3 is 12 amino acids long. Deletions cut 3 bases from V and 11 bases from J, with 13 bases between. The germline V gene encodes CDR1 SNHLY and CDR2 FYNNEI. CDR3 sequence reads: CASSESFMRAFF. The CDR3 DNA is TGTGCCAGCAGTGAGAGTTTTATGCGGGCTTTCTTT.

This chain uses TRBV15 with TRBJ2-5; a possible D gene is TRBD2 (5 bases). Per germline, CDR1 LNHNV and CDR2 YYDKDF (reference sequence). V lost 3 bases to trimming and J lost 5 bases, with 16 bases between them. The CDR3 runs 15 residues. The CDR3 here is CATSRAGGSVETQYF. CDR3 nucleotide sequence: TGTGCCACCAGCAGGGCAGGAGGAAGTGTGGAGACCCAGTACTTC.

This chain connects TRBV11-2 to TRBJ2-7; D is unclear. The CDR3 is 14 amino acids. Germline CDR1 is SGHAT and CDR2 is FQNNGV. V lost 5 bases, J lost 0 bases, and 11 bases lay in between. The CDR3 bases are TGTGCCAGCAGCCTTGGGTCGGGCTCCTACGAGCAGTACTTC. Protein product: CASSLGSGSYEQYF.

This chain uses TRBV9 with TRBJ2-1; the D is unclear. V was clipped by 0 bases and J by 8 bases, with 9 bases between them. CDR3 length equals 13 residues. Germline CDR1 reads SGDLS; CDR2 reads YYNGEE. This chain's CDR3 is CASSVEDSDEQFF. The CDR3, as DNA: TGTGCCAGCAGCGTAGAAGATTCGGATGAGCAGTTCTTC.

This clone occurred once. CDR3 nucleotides: TGTGCCATCAGTGAGCCTCAGGGGGGTGGCTACACCTTC. Translation gives CAISEPQGGGYTF. J is TRBJ1-2 and V is TRBV10-3, with 7 bases matching TRBD1. CDR1 is ENHRY and CDR2 is SYGVKD in the germline V gene. V shed 2 bases, J shed 7 bases, and the junction held 4 bases outside the gene matches. CDR3 length: 13 amino acids.

This clone has a single count. V usage is TRBV6-5 and J usage is TRBJ1-2; 7 bases match TRBD1. This CDR3 spans 15 amino acids. CDR1 and CDR2 from the germline V gene are MNHEY and SVGAGI. Trimming cost V 7 bases and J 2 bases; bases outside gene matches: 10. The CDR3 region has the DNA TGTGCCAGCACAAACCTCCGGGACAGCAACTATGGCTACACCTTC. Translation: CASTNLRDSNYGYTF.

The rearrangement uses TRBV27 and TRBJ1-1; D is unclear. Per the germline V gene, CDR1 is MNHEY and CDR2 is SMNVEV (reference sequence). The length of the CDR3 is 14 residues. Trimming shortened V by 3 bases and J by 1 base, and 9 bases separated the two germline ends. The CDR3 DNA is TGTGCCAGCAGTTTTGTGGCCTCGAACACTGAAGCTTTCTTT. Encoded protein: CASSFVASNTEAFF.

DNA of the CDR3: TGTGCCAGCAGTGAATATACACCGAACACTGAAGCTTTCTTT. Protein product: CASSEYTPNTEAFF. The J gene is TRBJ1-1, the V gene TRBV6-1, with D unclear. The germline gives CDR1 MNHNS, CDR2 SASEGT. Trimming stripped 2 bases from V and 1 base from J, with 8 bases between. This CDR3 region has 14 residues.

This clone was observed a handful of times. The chain carries TRBV21-1 and TRBJ1-1; the table gives TRBD1 as D, unverified against the DNA. TRBV21-1 is a pseudogene. This CDR3 has 17 residues. The CDR3 here is CASSKVGTGGWCTEAFF. CDR3 coding DNA: TGTGCCAGCAGCAAAGTAGGGACAGGGGGATGGTGCACTGAAGCTTTCTTT.

The chain recombines TRBV19 with TRBJ2-5; 8 bases agree with TRBD1. The junction had 9 bases not matched to a gene; V was cut back by 4 bases and J by 5 bases. The CDR3 totals 15 residues. Germline CDR1 reads LNHDA; CDR2 reads SQIVND (reference sequence). The CDR3: CASSTTRGRGETQYF. The DNA of the CDR3 is TGTGCCAGTAGTACAACCAGGGGGCGCGGGGAGACCCAGTACTTC.

The count of this clone is one. The chain uses TRBV5-6 and TRBJ1-2, with D uncertain. Germline CDR1 is SGHDT and CDR2 is YYEEEE. This CDR3 has 12 amino acids. V lost 2 bases and J 6 bases, leaving 8 bases between the germline ends. The CDR3 loop reads CASSLQLNGYTF. The CDR3 bases are TGTGCCAGCAGCTTACAGCTAAATGGCTACACCTTC.